The 28 T cell receptor beta chains below come from one sample, sequenced in a study of response to subunit inactivated influenza vaccine. TCRdb ran MiXCR on the RT-PCR reads and lists one entry per CDR3 protein. This table has more than 700,000 distinct CDR3 sequences, about 20% appearing once. Source: PBMCs from blood, taken 5 to 6 days after vaccination. The receptors shown here come from a man between 45 and 60 years old who received an inactivated influenza vaccine.

The chain combines TRBV6-1 with TRBJ2-2; tentatively, D is TRBD1 (6 bases). V gave up 7 bases and J gave up 4 bases, with 13 bases separating them. Germline V gene data show CDR1 as MNHNS and CDR2 as SASEGT. The CDR3 spans 14 residues. The CDR3, as DNA: TGTGCCAGCAAACAGGGCGCCAGCACCGGGGAGCTGTTTTTT. It encodes CASKQGASTGELFF.

The chain joins TRBV10-3 to TRBJ2-5, with TRBD2 as a possible D gene (6 bases). Germline lookup yields CDR1 ENHRY and CDR2 SYGVKD. The CDR3 extends over 15 amino acids. Trimming stripped 0 bases from V and 5 bases from J, with 13 bases between. CDR3 protein: CAISESGLRDETQYF. The DNA for the CDR3 is TGTGCCATCAGTGAGTCGGGACTGAGGGACGAGACCCAGTACTTC.

This clonotype has a handful of counts. V usage is TRBV11-2 and J usage is TRBJ2-2; tentative D call: TRBD2 (5 bases). The germline CDR1 and CDR2 sequences are SGHAT and FQNNGV. The CDR3 covers 16 residues. Between the trimmed V and J ends, which lost 1 base and 4 bases, there was a span of 13 bases. The CDR3 protein is CASSLALLAGTGELFF. The DNA of the CDR3 is TGTGCCAGCAGCTTAGCTCTCCTAGCTGGCACCGGGGAGCTGTTTTTT.

This clonotype has at least ten counts. The V call is TRBV12-3 or TRBV12-4, the J call TRBJ1-1; D unresolved. Between the trimmed V and J ends, which lost 3 bases and 5 bases, there was a span of 13 bases. The CDR3 is 14 amino acids. For the CDR3, the DNA is TGTGCCAGCAGTTTCGGGCCCAGTAGAACTGAAGCTTTCTTT. Translating gives CASSFGPSRTEAFF.

This clonotype was observed a few times. The chain couples TRBV2 to TRBJ1-5; D ambiguous. The CDR3 is 14 residues long. V shed 2 bases and J shed 1 base, with 6 bases lying between them. Germline-derived CDR1 and CDR2 are SNHLY and FYNNEI. CDR3: CASSELISNQPQHF. The DNA for the CDR3 is TGTGCCAGCAGTGAACTGATAAGCAATCAGCCCCAGCATTTT.

The chain is built from TRBV20-1 and TRBJ2-3; TRBD2 aligns across 12 bases. With 5 bases clipped from V and 3 bases from J, the junction kept 9 bases outside the gene matches. The CDR3 has 16 residues. Germline V CDR1 and CDR2: DFQATT, SNEGSKA (reference sequence). The CDR3 region is CSASGTSGSATDTQYF. The CDR3 DNA follows: TGCAGTGCTTCCGGGACTAGCGGGTCAGCGACAGATACGCAGTATTTT.

This chain connects TRBV6-1 to TRBJ2-2; maybe TRBD2 (5 bases). CDR3 size: 15 residues. The germline gives CDR1 MNHNS, CDR2 SASEGT. V lost 7 bases and J 1 base, leaving 13 bases between the germline ends. The CDR3 region has the DNA TGTGCCAGCATCCCGGCAGCGGTGAACACCGGGGAGCTGTTTTTT. Protein: CASIPAAVNTGELFF.

The table lists this clonotype with a few counts. Here the CDR3 reads CASGAGTSYEQYF. CDR3 nucleotide sequence: TGTGCCAGCGGGGCTGGAACCTCCTACGAGCAGTACTTC. V and J are TRBV11-2 and TRBJ2-7; D may be TRBD1 (5 bases). The CDR3 has 13 amino acids. Germline CDR1 is SGHAT and CDR2 is FQNNGV. The V and J ends lost 8 bases and 0 bases respectively, with 11 bases between them. Full variable domain (outside the CDR3, taken from reference TRBV11-2 and TRBJ2-7): EAGVAQSPRYKIIEKRQSVAFWCNPISGHATLYWYQQILGQGPKLLIQFQNNGVVDDSQLPKDRFSAERLKGVDSTLKIQPAKLEDSAVYLCASGAGTSYEQYFGPGTRLTVT.

The V and J genes are TRBV20-1 and TRBJ2-1; D gene unclear. Deletions cut 4 bases from V and 8 bases from J, with 12 bases between. CDR1 and CDR2 (germline): DFQATT, SNEGSKA (reference sequence). The CDR3 has 12 residues. CDR3 nucleotide sequence: TGCAGTGCTACCGACCGTGGCGATGAGCAGTTCTTC. Translated: CSATDRGDEQFF.

The chain employs TRBV12-3 or TRBV12-4 and TRBJ1-6; 8 bases agree with TRBD1. The CDR3 is 15 residues long. J was trimmed by 9 bases and V by 5 bases; bases with no gene match: 9. The CDR3 here is CASSTDREESSPLHF. The CDR3 bases are TGTGCCAGCAGTACGGACAGGGAAGAAAGTTCACCCCTCCACTTT.

The rearrangement joins TRBV20-1 to TRBJ2-1, with 12 bases aligning to TRBD2. The CDR3 is 19 residues long. The trim removed 0 bases at V and 0 bases at J, leaving 9 bases unmatched. Per the germline V gene, CDR1 is DFQATT and CDR2 is SNEGSKA (reference sequence). CDR3 residues: CSARDTTSGGPSSYNEQFF. CDR3 sequence (DNA): TGCAGTGCTAGAGACACGACTAGCGGGGGCCCTAGCTCCTACAATGAGCAGTTCTTC.

This sequence joins TRBV4-2 and TRBJ2-1; the D is unclear. V was pared by 1 base and J by 3 bases, with 7 bases between. Looked up from germline, CDR1 is LGHNA and CDR2 is YNFKEQ. This CDR3 spans 14 amino acids. In DNA form, the CDR3 reads TGTGCCAGCAGCCAAGCTGGGGACTACAATGAGCAGTTCTTC. The encoded protein is CASSQAGDYNEQFF.

The table lists this clonotype with a few counts. The gene calls are TRBV24-1 and TRBJ2-2; D is unclear. Per germline, CDR1 KGHDR and CDR2 SFDVKD. V shed 8 bases and J shed 6 bases, with 3 bases lying between them. The CDR3 sequence is 10 residues long. The CDR3 nucleotides are TGTGCCACCATTCCCGGGGAGCTGTTTTTT. It codes for CATIPGELFF.

This clonotype has a handful of counts. The rearrangement uses TRBV7-2 and TRBJ2-3; D is ambiguous. There are 15 residues in the CDR3. Trimming pared 1 base from V and 0 bases from J, leaving 8 bases between. The V gene's germline CDR1 is SGHTA and CDR2 FQGNSA. The CDR3 DNA follows: TGTGCCAGCAGCTTAGTTTTGGTTAGCACAGATACGCAGTATTTT. Translated: CASSLVLVSTDTQYF.

The chain has TRBV28 and TRBJ2-5; tentative D call: TRBD1 (6 bases). The V gene's germline CDR1 is MDHEN and CDR2 SYDVKM. The length of the CDR3 is 16 residues. Trimming pared 4 bases from V and 3 bases from J, leaving 18 bases between. The CDR3 nucleotides are TGTGCCAGCAGTTCCCAACGACAGGCCGAAGAAGAGACCCAGTACTTC. Its translation is CASSSQRQAEEETQYF.

This chain joins TRBV10-3 and TRBJ2-1; D is possibly TRBD2 (5 bases). Germline CDR1 reads ENHRY; CDR2 reads SYGVKD. The V and J ends lost 8 bases and 0 bases respectively, with 17 bases between them. The CDR3 spans 16 residues. The DNA of the CDR3 is TGTGCCATCTCCCTAGCTACCTCGCGCTCCTACAATGAGCAGTTCTTC. Its protein is CAISLATSRSYNEQFF.

With regard to this clonotype: Just one base apart from a much larger clone, this may be a read error. The chain employs TRBV5-4 and TRBJ2-4, with TRBD2 as a possible D gene (6 bases). This CDR3 comprises 19 residues. The V and J ends lost 0 bases and 8 bases respectively, with 27 bases between them. Germline V gene lookup returns CDR1 SGHNT and CDR2 YYREEE (reference sequence). This CDR3 reads CASSLVFAVSSEGRDIQYF. The CDR3 DNA follows: TGTGCCAGCAGCTTGGTCTTTGCGGTGTCTAGCGAGGGGAGAGACATTCAGTACTTC.

This clonotype was seen a handful of times. J is TRBJ2-1 and V is TRBV7-2, with D uncertain. This CDR3 spans 15 amino acids. The germline gives CDR1 SGHTA, CDR2 FQGNSA. Deletions cut 1 base from V and 2 bases from J, with 9 bases between. In DNA form, the CDR3 reads TGTGCCAGCAGCTTAGTGGCGATCACCTACAATGAGCAGTTCTTC. Translation: CASSLVAITYNEQFF.

This clonotype was seen more than once but under ten times. CDR3 in amino acids: CSAPTDAYEQYF. DNA of the CDR3: TGCAGTGCCCCGACAGACGCCTACGAGCAGTACTTC. This sequence joins TRBV20-1 and TRBJ2-7; possibly TRBD1 for D (5 bases). Germline V gene data show CDR1 as DFQATT and CDR2 as SNEGSKA (reference sequence). The CDR3 extends over 12 amino acids. Trimming shortened V by 6 bases and J by 2 bases, and 11 bases separated the two germline ends.

The gene calls are TRBV10-3 and TRBJ1-2, with D perhaps TRBD1 (5 bases). V gave up 10 bases and J gave up 2 bases, with 14 bases separating them. The germline CDR1 and CDR2 sequences are ENHRY and SYGVKD. The CDR3 is 13 residues long. The CDR3 nucleotides are TGTGCCACCGGGGCACCACAGAACTATGGCTACACCTTC. Translating gives CATGAPQNYGYTF.

The rearrangement joins TRBV5-1 to TRBJ2-1, with TRBD1 matching over 7 bases. The length of the CDR3 is 15 residues. The germline V gene encodes CDR1 SGHRS and CDR2 YFSETQ. V gave up 6 bases and J gave up 6 bases; unmatched junction bases: 12. CDR3 DNA sequence: TGCGCCAGCAAAGACCAAGCGACAGGGAGCAATGAGCAGTTCTTC. Amino acid sequence: CASKDQATGSNEQFF.

V and J are TRBV6-2 or TRBV6-3 and TRBJ2-7, with 7 bases that match TRBD2. Per germline, CDR1 MNHEY and CDR2 SVGEGT. The ends lost 6 bases at V and 2 bases at J; junction bases unmatched: 7. The CDR3 has 14 residues. CDR3 amino acids: CASRGASGPYEQYF. As DNA, the CDR3 is TGTGCCAGCAGAGGAGCTAGCGGCCCCTACGAGCAGTACTTC.

In its sample, this clonotype was seen a few times. The chain has TRBV20-1 and TRBJ2-3, with 7 bases that match TRBD1. This CDR3 has 13 residues. The germline gives CDR1 DFQATT, CDR2 SNEGSKA (reference sequence). Trimming took 7 bases from V and 1 from J; bases not matched to a gene: 5. CDR3 region: CSVQGDGTDTQYF. The CDR3 DNA is TGCAGTGTTCAGGGGGATGGCACAGATACGCAGTATTTT.

The chain carries TRBV20-1 and TRBJ2-3; 9 nucleotides line up with TRBD2. J lost 4 bases, V lost 3 bases, and 11 bases had no gene match. Germline V gene sequence: CDR1 DFQATT, CDR2 SNEGSKA (reference sequence). This CDR3 spans 16 amino acids. CDR3: CSASRSSGRHPDTQYF. CDR3 in DNA: TGCAGTGCTAGCCGATCAAGCGGGAGGCACCCAGATACGCAGTATTTT.

This chain links TRBV6-2 or TRBV6-3 with TRBJ2-2; D might be TRBD1 (5 bases). Between the trimmed V and J ends, which lost 5 bases and 4 bases, there was a span of 17 bases. Germline V lookup: CDR1 MNHEY, CDR2 SVGEGT. The CDR3 runs 16 residues. CDR3 sequence: CASSTRDGSRTGELFF. DNA for the CDR3: TGTGCCAGCAGTACCAGGGATGGGTCACGCACCGGGGAGCTGTTTTTT.

The chain recombines TRBV6-5 with TRBJ2-2; D ambiguous. CDR1 MNHEY and CDR2 SVGAGI come from the germline V gene. The ends were cut back, 0 bases at V and 4 bases at J, with 9 bases in the middle. This CDR3 is built from 15 residues. The CDR3 loop reads CASSYSILTTGELFF. CDR3 DNA: TGTGCCAGCAGTTACTCGATTTTGACCACCGGGGAGCTGTTTTTT.

The rearrangement joins TRBV7-6 to TRBJ1-3; the D is unclear. This CDR3 spans 13 amino acids. The V gene's germline CDR1 is SGHVS and CDR2 FNYEAQ. The V gene lost 2 bases and the J gene lost 6 bases, with 8 bases spanning the gap. The CDR3 region has the DNA TGTGCCAGCAGCTTAACTGATGAAAACACCATATATTTT. It yields the protein CASSLTDENTIYF.

For the CDR3, the DNA is TGTGCCAGCAGTTTATTCGCAGCGGGGAACACCGGGGAGCTGTTTTTT. This translates into CASSLFAAGNTGELFF. The V and J genes are TRBV28 and TRBJ2-2; the D gene is possibly TRBD2 (6 bases). Germline values: CDR1 MDHEN, CDR2 SYDVKM. The CDR3 length is 16 residues. Trimming shortened V by 1 base and J by 1 base, and 10 bases separated the two germline ends.